The 31 T cell receptor beta chains listed next were all sequenced from one sample in a study of cytomegalovirus exposure and HLA in healthy donors. Primers: 60 Vbeta forward and 13 Jbeta reverse. Data came from immunoSEQ multiplex PCR; TCRdb stores just in-frame clones and leaves some out. In the table there are more than 150,000 clones, roughly 84% of which are singletons. The specimen was PBMCs. The receptors were sampled from a woman between 50 and 59 years old in good health and CMV-seropositive.

The rearrangement joins TRBV5-1 to TRBJ2-3; TRBD1 matches 7 bases. The CDR3 covers 16 residues. The V gene end was trimmed by 4 bases and the J gene end by 3 bases; junction bases not matched to a gene: 11. Germline values: CDR1 SGHRS, CDR2 YFSETQ. The CDR3 region is CASSPSLAGGTDTQYF. As DNA, the CDR3 is TGCGCCAGCAGCCCCTCCTTAGCAGGGGGTACAGATACGCAGTATTTT.

This clone was detected only a few times. V and J are TRBV9 and TRBJ2-3; 14 positions agree with TRBD2. Per the germline V gene, CDR1 is SGDLS and CDR2 is YYNGEE. This CDR3 has 17 amino acids. After removal of 3 bases from V and 2 bases from J, the junction contained 5 bases not matched to a gene. Here the CDR3 DNA reads TGTGCCAGCAGCGGGGGACTAGCGGGGGCCCACACAGATACGCAGTATTTT. Its translation: CASSGGLAGAHTDTQYF.

The rearrangement uses TRBV5-1 and TRBJ2-7; 8 bases line up with TRBD1. With V trimmed by 0 bases and J by 1 base, 6 bases remained unmatched. There are 16 residues in the CDR3. CDR1 is SGHRS, CDR2 YFSETQ, per germline. CDR3 amino acids: CASSLAAGGASYEQYF. Written as DNA, the CDR3 is TGCGCCAGCAGCTTGGCGGCAGGGGGCGCGTCCTACGAGCAGTACTTC.

V and J are TRBV2 and TRBJ1-5, with a possible D match to TRBD1 (6 bases). This CDR3 is 15 amino acids long. The V and J ends lost 7 bases and 0 bases respectively, with 13 bases between them. Germline V CDR1 and CDR2: SNHLY, FYNNEI. The CDR3 bases are TGTGCCAGCACTGCAGGGGCTTATAGCAATCAGCCCCAGCATTTT. Protein sequence: CASTAGAYSNQPQHF.

The CDR3 reads CASSVGAGGDTQYF. In DNA, the CDR3 is TGTGCCAGCAGCGTGGGGGCGGGAGGGGATACGCAGTATTTT. The chain uses TRBV9 and TRBJ2-3; TRBD2 matches at 9 bases. The trim removed 2 bases at V and 6 bases at J, leaving 4 bases unmatched. The germline V gene has CDR1 SGDLS and CDR2 YYNGEE. The CDR3 covers 14 residues.

This clone has just one count. The chain's CDR3 is CASSKSGYNEQFF. CDR3 coding DNA: TGTGCCAGCAGCAAAAGCGGATACAATGAGCAGTTCTTC. The rearrangement uses TRBV7-2 and TRBJ2-1, with D possibly being TRBD2 (5 bases). Trimming removed 5 bases from V and 4 bases from J, with 9 bases in between. CDR1 is SGHTA, CDR2 FQGNSA, per germline. The CDR3 covers 13 residues.

V gene TRBV27 combines with J gene TRBJ1-2; 7 nucleotides match TRBD1. The CDR3 is 13 amino acids. Germline CDR1 reads MNHEY; CDR2 reads SMNVEV (reference sequence). The J segment lost 4 bases and the V segment lost 5 bases, leaving 4 bases of the junction unmatched. The CDR3 sequence is CASSTRDSYGYTF. The CDR3 nucleotides read TGTGCCAGCAGTACCCGGGACAGCTATGGCTACACCTTC.

This chain connects TRBV5-5 to TRBJ2-5, with TRBD2 as a possible D gene (6 bases). The last part of the DNA fits TRBJ2-7 better; the J call may be wrong. CDR3 length: 14 amino acids. CDR1 and CDR2 (germline): SGHKS, YYEKEE (reference sequence). The CDR3 spells CASSLRPPGDEQYF. The CDR3, as DNA: TGTGCCAGCAGCTTGCGACCCCCGGGGGACGAGCAGTACTTC.

This chain uses TRBV2 with TRBJ2-5; 9 bases fit TRBD1. The CDR3 runs to 13 residues. The junction had 5 bases not matched to a gene; V was cut back by 6 bases and J by 6 bases. Germline V CDR1 and CDR2: SNHLY, FYNNEI. CDR3 nucleotides: TGTGCCAGCAGCTTATACAGGGGGCAGACCCAGTACTTC. Amino acid sequence: CASSLYRGQTQYF.

This chain links TRBV1 with TRBJ1-6; the DNA was not compared with TRBD1, the D call given in the table. TRBV1 is a pseudogene segment. The length of the CDR3 is 19 residues. Here the CDR3 DNA reads TGCACCAGCAGCCAAGAAAGGGGCCCCATAAACGGGTTTTATTCACCCCTCCACTTT. It codes for CTSSQERGPINGFYSPLHF.

V is TRBV2 and J is TRBJ1-2; D possibly corresponds to TRBD1 (5 bases). The CDR3 totals 13 residues. Germline lookup yields CDR1 SNHLY and CDR2 FYNNEI. Trimming took off 4 bases at V and 5 bases at J, with 11 bases between the two ends. CDR3 region: CASSVWTIYGYTF. The CDR3 nucleotides read TGTGCCAGCAGTGTATGGACAATATATGGCTACACCTTC.

The chain links TRBV6-5 to TRBJ1-5, with a tentative D call TRBD1 (6 bases). Germline V gives CDR1 MNHEY, CDR2 SVGAGI. The CDR3 contains 14 residues. Trimming shortened V by 3 bases and J by 5 bases, and 11 bases separated the two germline ends. The CDR3 spells CASSYGSGDQPQHF. CDR3 nucleotides: TGTGCCAGCAGTTATGGTTCAGGGGATCAGCCCCAGCATTTT.

J is TRBJ2-2 and V is TRBV5-1; weak D call: TRBD1 (6 bases). Germline V gives CDR1 SGHRS, CDR2 YFSETQ. CDR3 length: 14 amino acids. The V gene lost 5 bases and the J gene lost 5 bases, with 13 bases spanning the gap. The CDR3 spells CASRMRGWTGELFF. The CDR3, as DNA: TGCGCCAGCAGAATGAGGGGGTGGACCGGGGAGCTGTTTTTT.

This clone was picked up a small number of times. The CDR3 bases are TGCGCCAGCAGCTTCCCATGGCCCCAGGGGGCGCCGGGAAACACCATATATTTT. Protein: CASSFPWPQGAPGNTIYF. The chain carries TRBV5-1 and TRBJ1-3; 8 positions agree with TRBD1. Germline V CDR1 and CDR2: SGHRS, YFSETQ. Trimming took 2 bases from V and 4 from J; bases not matched to a gene: 14. This CDR3 has 18 residues.

The rearrangement uses TRBV27 and TRBJ2-3, with 7 nucleotides matching TRBD2. The germline V gene encodes CDR1 MNHEY and CDR2 SMNVEV (reference sequence). This CDR3 contains 15 residues. V shed 3 bases and J 4 bases; nucleotides not matched to a gene: 7. In nucleotides, the CDR3 is TGTGCCAGCAGTTTGGGGAGGGGCGGCGCAGATACGCAGTATTTT. Translating gives CASSLGRGGADTQYF.

This clone has a single count. This sample also contains other DNA sequences that code for the same CDR3. The chain uses TRBV7-9 and TRBJ1-3, with 7 positions matching TRBD1. Per germline, CDR1 SEHNR and CDR2 FQNEAQ (reference sequence). The CDR3 spans 15 residues. V lost 1 base and J lost 0; bases outside the gene matches: 0. CDR3 sequence reads: CASSLDRGSGNTIYF. The DNA of the CDR3 is TGTGCCAGCAGCTTAGACAGGGGCTCTGGAAACACCATATATTTT. The full variable domain, in which reference TRBV7-9 and TRBJ1-3 provide the parts outside the CDR3, is DTGVSQNPRHKITKRGQNVTFRCDPISEHNRLYWYRQTLGQGPEFLTYFQNEAQLEKSRLLSDRFSAERPKGSFSTLEIQRTEQGDSAMYLCASSLDRGSGNTIYFGEGSWLTVV.

CDR3 DNA: TGCGCCAGCAGCCAAGATCCGGGCGGGTCCCATCAGTACTTC. It is translated as CASSQDPGGSHQYF. The gene calls are TRBV4-3 and TRBJ2-4; D is possibly TRBD2 (5 bases). Looked up from germline, CDR1 is LGHNA and CDR2 is YSLEER. This CDR3 is 14 amino acids long. V was trimmed by 0 bases and J by 12 bases, leaving 15 bases between them.

This sequence joins TRBV27 and TRBJ2-7; 11 nucleotides match TRBD1. This CDR3 is 13 amino acids long. The germline CDR1 and CDR2 sequences are MNHEY and SMNVEV (reference sequence). The J segment lost 5 bases and the V segment lost 6 bases, leaving 3 bases of the junction unmatched. CDR3 region: CASRRTGGDEQYF. The CDR3 DNA is TGTGCCAGCAGGAGGACAGGGGGCGACGAGCAGTACTTC.

This clone was counted a single time. The genes are TRBV18 and TRBJ2-3; 7 bases align to TRBD2. The CDR3 sequence is 18 residues long. Germline CDR1 KGHSH, CDR2 LQKENI. V lost 2 bases and J lost 0; bases outside the gene matches: 11. The CDR3, as DNA: TGTGCCAGCTCACCAATAATGCCTAGCGGAGTTAGCACAGATACGCAGTATTTT. Protein sequence: CASSPIMPSGVSTDTQYF.

CDR3 sequence (DNA): TGTGCCAGCAGCTTGGGACTTTCCTACAATGAGCAGTTCTTC. Residues: CASSLGLSYNEQFF. The chain links TRBV5-5 to TRBJ2-1; no firm D call. The CDR3 contains 14 residues. V lost 0 bases and J 1 base, leaving 5 bases between the germline ends. CDR1 and CDR2 from the germline V gene are SGHKS and YYEKEE (reference sequence).

V and J are TRBV18 and TRBJ2-1; D is unresolved. This CDR3 contains 14 residues. V was pared by 1 base and J by 5 bases, with 9 bases between. Germline loops: CDR1 KGHSH, CDR2 LQKENI. This CDR3 is CASSPQRQNNEQFF. CDR3 nucleotides: TGTGCCAGCTCACCACAAAGACAAAACAATGAGCAGTTCTTC.

V gene TRBV5-1 combines with J gene TRBJ2-1; D is possibly TRBD2 (6 bases). Per germline, CDR1 SGHRS and CDR2 YFSETQ. Trimming pared 3 bases from V and 12 bases from J, leaving 22 bases between. This CDR3 is built from 15 residues. The CDR3 DNA follows: TGCGCCAGCAGCTCGGAGGGAAGTGGCTCTCCGGGGCAGTTCTTC. Protein sequence: CASSSEGSGSPGQFF.

The V call is TRBV5-1, the J call TRBJ2-7; weak D call: TRBD1 (5 bases). The germline gives CDR1 SGHRS, CDR2 YFSETQ. The CDR3 runs to 16 residues. V was trimmed by 7 bases and J by 5 bases, leaving 25 bases between them. CDR3 loop: CASRNIPDTLRHEQYF. The CDR3 DNA sequence: TGCGCCAGCCGAAACATCCCGGACACTCTACGACACGAGCAGTACTTC.

This clone was detected only a few times. V is TRBV5-1 and J is TRBJ2-2, with D maybe TRBD1 (6 bases). The V gene's germline CDR1 is SGHRS and CDR2 YFSETQ. The V end was cut by 1 base, the J end by 0 bases, with 13 bases between. This CDR3 comprises 17 residues. The CDR3 region has the DNA TGCGCCAGCAGCTTGAGCCCACAGGGAACGAACACCGGGGAGCTGTTTTTT. Translated, it gives CASSLSPQGTNTGELFF.

The chain recombines TRBV11-3 with TRBJ2-1; perhaps TRBD1 as D (6 bases). The CDR3 has 15 residues. Trimming removed 1 base from V and 0 bases from J, with 7 bases in between. Germline CDR1 reads SGHNT; CDR2 reads YENEEA. The CDR3 is CASSLAQGSYNEQFF. CDR3 bases: TGTGCCAGCAGCTTAGCACAGGGCTCCTACAATGAGCAGTTCTTC. The complete variable domain, with remaining parts taken from reference TRBV11-3 and TRBJ2-1, reads EAGVVQSPRYKIIEKKQPVAFWCNPISGHNTLYWYLQNLGQGPELLIRYENEEAVDDSQLPKDRFSAERLKGVDSTLKIQPAELGDSAVYLCASSLAQGSYNEQFFGPGTRLTVL.

The chain employs TRBV7-2 and TRBJ1-6; D call uncertain. Deletions cut 2 bases from V and 8 bases from J, with 13 bases between. Germline V gene lookup returns CDR1 SGHTA and CDR2 FQGNSA. This CDR3 is built from 15 residues. The CDR3 here is CASSLSSLRDSPLHF. CDR3 DNA sequence: TGTGCCAGCAGCTTATCCTCCCTTCGGGATTCACCCCTCCACTTT.

V and J are TRBV5-4 and TRBJ2-2, with 12 bases aligning to TRBD2. There are 15 residues in the CDR3. Trimming cost V 4 bases and J 4 bases; bases outside gene matches: 2. Germline V lookup: CDR1 SGHNT, CDR2 YYREEE (reference sequence). The CDR3 spells CASSELAGGTGELFF. CDR3 coding DNA: TGTGCCAGCAGCGAACTAGCGGGGGGCACCGGGGAGCTGTTTTTT.

On this clone: The germline gene is not matched at one end of the junction; a read error may be the cause. The J gene is TRBJ2-5, the V gene TRBV7-9; D is undetermined. TRBJ2-7 matches the DNA end more closely, so the J call is doubtful. This CDR3 spans 11 amino acids. The germline CDR1 and CDR2 sequences are SEHNR and FQNEAQ (reference sequence). The DNA of the CDR3 is TGTGCCAGCAGCTCCTCCTCCGAGCAGTACTTC. It encodes CASSSSSEQYF.

This rearrangement joins TRBV5-1 to TRBJ2-5, with 12 bases lining up with TRBD2. There are 16 residues in the CDR3. Losses at the gene ends were 1 base for V and 2 bases for J; bases not matched to a gene: 3. CDR1 is SGHRS and CDR2 is YFSETQ in the germline V gene. The CDR3: CASSLTSGGLQETQYF. CDR3 nucleotides: TGCGCCAGCAGCTTGACTAGCGGGGGGCTTCAAGAGACCCAGTACTTC.

V and J are TRBV19 and TRBJ1-2; 7 nucleotides line up with TRBD1. Trimming removed 7 bases from V and 4 bases from J; junction bases left unmatched: 6. This CDR3 spans 13 amino acids. CDR1 LNHDA and CDR2 SQIVND come from the germline V gene (reference sequence). The CDR3 loop is CASTRQGIYGYTF. In DNA form, the CDR3 reads TGTGCCAGTACCCGACAGGGAATCTATGGCTACACCTTC.

The V gene is TRBV15, the J gene TRBJ2-1; D not resolved. CDR3 length: 15 residues. The germline V gene encodes CDR1 LNHNV and CDR2 YYDKDF (reference sequence). V lost 0 bases and J 9 bases, leaving 15 bases between the germline ends. CDR3 nucleotides: TGTGCCACCAGCAGAGATCGACAAAGCTTAGGTGAGCAGTTCTTC. Encoded protein: CATSRDRQSLGEQFF.